This T cell receptor (beta chain) is from a study of T cell repertoires in cytomegalovirus infection (dated by TCRdb to the late 2010s). General notes on the study: The HLA type of each donor mattered for the analysis, because public TCR beta signatures pointed to carriage of CMV infection along with the matching HLA type. Here is what the overall study found, with its caveats: In both this cohort and an independent roughly 330-donor cohort, the cumulative frequency of public TCR beta family members distinguished carriers of CMV infection plus the relevant HLA type. In the ex vivo response, HLA-C-restricted CMV-specific TCR beta clonotypes were dominant, and in two of eight donors the single most frequent clonotype came from this HLA-C-restricted group.

The CDR3 holds 12 amino acids from the cysteine to the phenylalanine. Left in the record is the CDR3 DNA by itself, 36 bases read in frame from the first base. Via the germline V gene, CDR1 is SNHLY and CDR2 FYNNEI. V gives up 7 bases and J gives up 4 bases, and the segment between their germline ends measures 8 bases. Sequencing was performed on an Illumina HiSeq 1500. The raw public data were reprocessed by TCRdb itself: fastp quality trimming at Q25, MiXCR clonotype calling, in-frame beta chains only. For every CDR3 protein sequence, its rows merge into one entry that carries the most common genes and DNA. The sample table records about 180,000 distinct CDR3 sequences; about a sixth of these occur just once. The top ten hold roughly a quarter of the sample. The table lists this clonotype with a few counts. Its binding antigen is unknown. No much larger clone exists at a distance of one base, and base qualities are not known.

This sequence originates from a human donor in good health (CMV status not recorded). Some clones in this sample may be carry-over from other donors' samples. Recombination connected TRBV2 to TRBJ2-1; no confident D gene assignment can be made. Specimen: CD8+ T cells from PBMCs. CDR3 protein: CASKGGYNEQFF. The nucleotides read TGTGCCAGCAAGGGCGGATACAATGAGCAGTTCTTC.